The 32 T cell receptor beta chains in this list originate from one sample, sequenced in a study of identical twins' blood T cells. One entry per CDR3 protein, called by TCRdb with MiXCR from the 5' RACE reads. The sample shows about 370,000 distinct CDR3 sequences, more than 25% of them seen only once. The sample taken for sequencing was PBMCs. The source is a woman between 18 and 50 years old in good health.

This clonotype was detected a few times. An end of the junction does not agree with germline; a read error may underlie this. CDR3 coding DNA: TGTGCTAGCAGCTTATCGCGGGGGGGCGGGAATGAGCAGTTCTTC. Translated, it gives CASSLSRGGGNEQFF. The chain employs TRBV7-7 and TRBJ2-1; 9 bases fit TRBD2. This CDR3 contains 15 residues. Germline V gene lookup returns CDR1 SSHAT and CDR2 FNYEAQ (reference sequence).

CDR3 sequence (DNA): TGTGCCAGCAGCAAAAGCGGGATCGAGCAGTACTTC. This sequence encodes CASSKSGIEQYF. The chain combines TRBV14 with TRBJ2-7; 7 bases fit TRBD2. CDR3 length equals 12 residues. The junction had 4 bases not matched to a gene; V was cut back by 5 bases and J by 6 bases. In germline, CDR1 is SGHDN, CDR2 FVKESK. The whole variable domain, filled in from reference TRBV14 and TRBJ2-7, reads EAGVTQFPSHSVIEKGQTVTLRCDPISGHDNLYWYRRVMGKEIKFLLHFVKESKQDESGMPNNRFLAERTGGTYSTLKVQPAELEDSGVYFCASSKSGIEQYFGPGTRLTVT.

This chain connects TRBV6-5 to TRBJ1-3; D uncertain. V lost 6 bases and J 2 bases, leaving 11 bases between the germline ends. Germline values: CDR1 MNHEY, CDR2 SVGAGI. This CDR3 contains 14 residues. This CDR3 reads CASSQLWTGNTIYF. CDR3 nucleotide sequence: TGTGCCAGCAGCCAGTTGTGGACTGGAAACACCATATATTTT.

This chain uses TRBV29-1 with TRBJ1-2; D is unresolved. The CDR3 spans 14 residues. V was clipped by 4 bases and J by 7 bases, with 19 bases between them. The germline gives CDR1 SQVTM, CDR2 ANQGSEA. The CDR3 DNA is TGCAGCGTTGCCGTCGGGGAGCGTGGAGGTGGCTACACCTTC. Translation: CSVAVGERGGGYTF.

This clonotype was counted a few times. The genes are TRBV20-1 and TRBJ2-3, with 9 nucleotides matching TRBD1. The trim removed 4 bases at V and 2 bases at J, leaving 7 bases unmatched. The CDR3 consists of 15 residues. The V gene's germline CDR1 is DFQATT and CDR2 SNEGSKA (reference sequence). The DNA for the CDR3 is TGCAGTGCTAAATTGACAGGGGGTTACACAGATACGCAGTATTTT. It codes for CSAKLTGGYTDTQYF.

On this clonotype itself: This sequence may be a read error, since a much larger clone differs from it by one base. The V and J genes are TRBV5-1 and TRBJ2-1; tentative D call: TRBD2 (6 bases). CDR1 and CDR2 (germline): SGHRS, YFSETQ. V lost 6 bases to trimming and J lost 1 base, with 14 bases between them. CDR3 length: 15 residues. The CDR3 coding sequence is TGCGCCAGCACGTGTTCTAGCGCATCCTACAATGAGCAGTTCTTC. Translating gives CASTCSSASYNEQFF. The full variable domain, rest sourced from reference TRBV5-1 and TRBJ2-1, is KAGVTQTPRYLIKTRGQQVTLSCSPISGHRSVSWYQQTPGQGLQFLFEYFSETQRNKGNFPGRFSGRQFSNSRSEMNVSTLELGDSALYLCASTCSSASYNEQFFGPGTRLTVL.

This clonotype was counted only a few times. The chain links TRBV6-6 to TRBJ2-3; the match to TRBD1 covers 8 bases. The CDR3 length is 18 residues. V lost 0 bases, J lost 2 bases, and 10 bases stayed unmatched. In germline, CDR1 is MNHNY, CDR2 SVGAGI (reference sequence). The CDR3 loop reads CASSYSFSTGGTTDTQYF. The CDR3 nucleotides are TGTGCCAGCAGTTACTCGTTTTCAACAGGGGGAACCACAGATACGCAGTATTTT.

The CDR3 bases are TGCGCCAGCAGTAGGACAGGGGGCCTAAAATCCTCCTACGAGCAGTACTTC. Protein: CASSRTGGLKSSYEQYF. The chain recombines TRBV5-1 with TRBJ2-7; 11 bases are shared with TRBD1. CDR1 and CDR2 (germline): SGHRS, YFSETQ. The V gene end was trimmed by 5 bases and the J gene end by 0 bases; junction bases not matched to a gene: 10. There are 17 residues in the CDR3. Complete variable domain (other parts from reference TRBV5-1 and TRBJ2-7): KAGVTQTPRYLIKTRGQQVTLSCSPISGHRSVSWYQQTPGQGLQFLFEYFSETQRNKGNFPGRFSGRQFSNSRSEMNVSTLELGDSALYLCASSRTGGLKSSYEQYFGPGTRLTVT.

The genes are TRBV10-3 and TRBJ2-1; 11 bases line up with TRBD2. Trimming at V came to 8 bases and at J to 0 bases, leaving 0 bases not matched to a gene. The CDR3 length is 14 residues. The germline gives CDR1 ENHRY, CDR2 SYGVKD. The CDR3 bases are TGTGCCATCGGGACTAGCGGCTCCTACAATGAGCAGTTCTTC. As protein: CAIGTSGSYNEQFF.

The chain joins TRBV3-1 to TRBJ2-1; 7 bases fit TRBD2. CDR3 length: 15 residues. Germline V gene data show CDR1 as LGHDT and CDR2 as YNNKEL (reference sequence). The V gene end was trimmed by 4 bases and the J gene end by 6 bases; junction bases not matched to a gene: 9. The CDR3 sequence: CASSPTSAVPNEQFF. Here the CDR3 DNA reads TGTGCCAGCAGCCCCACTAGCGCTGTCCCCAATGAGCAGTTCTTC.

This clonotype turned up a few times. This chain joins TRBV2 and TRBJ1-1, with D uncertain. CDR1 is SNHLY and CDR2 is FYNNEI in the germline V gene. V dropped 1 base and J dropped 4 bases, with 7 bases sitting between them. The CDR3 runs 13 residues. CDR3 coding DNA: TGTGCCAGCAGTGAAGGGGTTCCCACTGAAGCTTTCTTT. This translates into CASSEGVPTEAFF.

Concerning this clonotype: A junction boundary mismatches the germline segment, possibly from a read error. V gene TRBV12-3 or TRBV12-4 combines with J gene TRBJ1-3; D call uncertain. This CDR3 region has 14 residues. CDR3 bases: TGTTCCAGCAGTTTAGTGCGCTCTGGAAACACCATATATTTT. Translated: CSSSLVRSGNTIYF.

This clonotype turned up a few times. The chain has TRBV19 and TRBJ1-2, with 8 bases fitting TRBD1. Germline-derived CDR1 and CDR2 are LNHDA and SQIVND (reference sequence). CDR3 length: 14 residues. J was trimmed by 4 bases and V by 7 bases; bases with no gene match: 8. CDR3 bases: TGTGCCAGTACTTTGTCGGGACAGGTCTATGGCTACACCTTC. As protein: CASTLSGQVYGYTF.

This clonotype was observed a few times. The chain joins TRBV6-2 or TRBV6-3 to TRBJ1-4; D ambiguous. Per germline, CDR1 MNHEY and CDR2 SVGEGT. CDR3 size: 12 residues. Trimming stripped 5 bases from V and 7 bases from J, with 8 bases between. The CDR3 region has the DNA TGTGCCAGCAGTCCTACGTTTGAAAAACTGTTTTTT. Translating it yields CASSPTFEKLFF.

This clonotype showed up many times. The genes are TRBV5-4 and TRBJ1-1, with D perhaps TRBD1 (5 bases). V dropped 0 bases and J dropped 8 bases, with 8 bases sitting between them. Germline V lookup: CDR1 SGHNT, CDR2 YYREEE (reference sequence). The CDR3 extends over 12 amino acids. The CDR3 sequence is CASSLGQLEAFF. Here the CDR3 DNA reads TGTGCCAGCAGCTTGGGACAGTTAGAAGCTTTCTTT.

The V call is TRBV2, the J call TRBJ1-2, with unresolved D. Germline V gene lookup returns CDR1 SNHLY and CDR2 FYNNEI. This CDR3 comprises 15 residues. Trimming cost V 1 base and J 5 bases, with 14 bases left between them. The DNA for the CDR3 is TGTGCCAGCAGTGAAGAACGGGGTTGGCGTTATGGCTACACCTTC. Residues: CASSEERGWRYGYTF.

The rearrangement links TRBV7-9 to TRBJ2-1, with a weak D call TRBD2 (7 bases). From germline, CDR1 is SEHNR and CDR2 FQNEAQ (reference sequence). The CDR3 sequence is 17 residues long. V was clipped by 5 bases and J by 0 bases, with 17 bases between them. The CDR3 spells CASSPVYRGASYNEQFF. DNA for the CDR3: TGTGCCAGCAGCCCCGTTTATCGGGGGGCCTCCTACAATGAGCAGTTCTTC.

This clonotype was picked up many times. The chain combines TRBV20-1 with TRBJ2-3; 7 nucleotides line up with TRBD1. Per germline, CDR1 DFQATT and CDR2 SNEGSKA (reference sequence). This CDR3 comprises 14 residues. V shed 7 bases and J 6 bases; nucleotides not matched to a gene: 13. CDR3 protein: CSGQKEGARDTQYF. The CDR3 DNA reads TGCAGTGGTCAAAAAGAGGGGGCAAGGGATACGCAGTATTTT.

This rearrangement joins TRBV5-1 to TRBJ2-7, with D hard to call. V dropped 6 bases and J dropped 3 bases, with 16 bases sitting between them. Germline CDR1 and CDR2: SGHRS and YFSETQ. This CDR3 is built from 14 residues. The CDR3 DNA reads as TGCGCCAGCAAGGTTCAGACGTCGAGCTACGAGCAGTACTTC. Protein: CASKVQTSSYEQYF.

This clonotype has a single count. The chain joins TRBV9 to TRBJ2-2; D not certain. Germline V gene lookup returns CDR1 SGDLS and CDR2 YYNGEE. This CDR3 has 13 residues. Between the trimmed V and J ends, which lost 2 bases and 6 bases, there was a span of 8 bases. The CDR3 nucleotides are TGTGCCAGCAGCGTGGATTTCGCCGGGGAGCTGTTTTTT. It translates to CASSVDFAGELFF.

This chain connects TRBV18 to TRBJ2-1; no reliable D call. Germline CDR1 is KGHSH and CDR2 is LQKENI. V shed 2 bases and J shed 0 bases, with 8 bases lying between them. The CDR3 totals 15 residues. CDR3 sequence (DNA): TGTGCCAGCTCACCAACGGTAACCTCCTACAATGAGCAGTTCTTC. It encodes CASSPTVTSYNEQFF.

The chain uses TRBV28 and TRBJ2-5; possibly TRBD1 for D (5 bases). The CDR3 consists of 13 residues. The V gene lost 4 bases and the J gene lost 4 bases, with 10 bases spanning the gap. Germline V gene lookup returns CDR1 MDHEN and CDR2 SYDVKM. Written as DNA, the CDR3 is TGTGCCAGCAGTTCGGGCAGGGTAGAGACCCAGTACTTC. Amino acids: CASSSGRVETQYF.

J is TRBJ1-4 and V is TRBV20-1, with D unclear. Germline CDR1 and CDR2: DFQATT and SNEGSKA (reference sequence). Trimming stripped 5 bases from V and 8 bases from J, with 18 bases between. The CDR3 has 14 amino acids. Here the CDR3 reads CSAEVPGLTEKLFF. The DNA of the CDR3 is TGCAGTGCTGAAGTGCCGGGGTTGACGGAAAAACTGTTTTTT.

The sample holds a few counts of this clonotype. The J gene is TRBJ1-2, the V gene TRBV20-1; 7 bases are a match to TRBD1. Per the germline V gene, CDR1 is DFQATT and CDR2 is SNEGSKA (reference sequence). V shed 5 bases, J shed 5 bases, and the junction held 17 bases outside the gene matches. The CDR3 covers 16 residues. The DNA of the CDR3 is TGCAGTGCTGGTTTCGTTGACAGGGCGAGAGGATATGGCTACACCTTC. It specifies CSAGFVDRARGYGYTF.

This clonotype appeared a few times. V gene TRBV27 combines with J gene TRBJ1-5, with TRBD1 as a possible D gene (5 bases). There are 13 residues in the CDR3. Germline values: CDR1 MNHEY, CDR2 SMNVEV (reference sequence). With 2 bases removed from V and 9 bases from J, the gap between germline ends came to 11 bases. The CDR3 spells CASSLGTVAPQHF. The CDR3 coding sequence is TGTGCCAGCAGTTTAGGGACCGTAGCGCCCCAGCATTTT.

In this sample, this clonotype turned up many times. The chain couples TRBV10-3 to TRBJ2-7, with D perhaps matching TRBD1 or TRBD2 (5 bases each). The CDR3 totals 14 residues. V was cut by 3 bases and J by 1 base, with 10 bases left in between. CDR1 is ENHRY, CDR2 SYGVKD, per germline. In DNA, the CDR3 is TGTGCCATCAGTGAAAGGGACGGTTCCTACGAGCAGTACTTC. Its translation: CAISERDGSYEQYF.

This clonotype has only a few counts. The chain links TRBV12-3 or TRBV12-4 to TRBJ1-2; D perhaps matches TRBD1 (5 bases). V lost 6 bases and J lost 3, with 8 bases in between. The CDR3 is 12 amino acids. The CDR3 reads CASSQGHYGYTF. The CDR3 DNA reads TGTGCCAGCAGCCAGGGACACTATGGCTACACCTTC.

The rearrangement links TRBV6-5 to TRBJ2-3; D is uncertain. The V end lost 2 bases, the J end lost 2 bases, and 8 bases lay between the germline ends. CDR3 length: 14 amino acids. CDR1 is MNHEY and CDR2 is SVGAGI in the germline V gene. CDR3 sequence: CASSYGSNTDTQYF. For the CDR3, the DNA is TGTGCCAGCAGTTACGGATCAAACACAGATACGCAGTATTTT.

This clonotype was seen a handful of times. The chain links TRBV20-1 to TRBJ2-7, with D perhaps TRBD2 (5 bases). The V gene's germline CDR1 is DFQATT and CDR2 SNEGSKA (reference sequence). The CDR3 runs to 12 residues. V lost 6 bases and J lost 7, with 16 bases in between. CDR3 amino acids: CSAAPGVWEQYF. DNA for the CDR3: TGCAGTGCCGCCCCCGGGGTTTGGGAGCAGTACTTC.

This clonotype was counted many times. This rearrangement joins TRBV12-3 or TRBV12-4 to TRBJ1-1; 7 positions match TRBD1. The CDR3 contains 13 residues. Trimming cost V 6 bases and J 1 base; bases outside gene matches: 2. The CDR3 region is CASSRDRNTEAFF. The CDR3 DNA follows: TGTGCCAGCAGCCGGGACAGGAACACTGAAGCTTTCTTT.

This sequence joins TRBV18 and TRBJ1-1; 7 bases are shared with TRBD1. CDR1 is KGHSH, CDR2 LQKENI, per germline. V dropped 5 bases and J dropped 0; count of bases not matched to a gene: 6. The length of the CDR3 is 15 residues. Written as DNA, the CDR3 is TGTGCCAGCTCATCCTACAGGGGTGTGAACACTGAAGCTTTCTTT. Its translation: CASSSYRGVNTEAFF.

This CDR3 reads CSVLFGDYGYTF. The DNA of the CDR3 is TGCAGCGTTCTATTCGGGGACTATGGCTACACCTTC. The V gene is TRBV29-1, the J gene TRBJ1-2, with D unclear. The CDR3 sequence is 12 residues long. The germline CDR1 and CDR2 sequences are SQVTM and ANQGSEA. Trimming took off 5 bases at V and 3 bases at J, with 10 bases between the two ends.